This T cell receptor (beta chain) derives from a study of siplizumab effects on memory and regulatory T cells. Study findings and constraints: Suppressive function of proliferating Tregs from siplizumab cultures was not confirmed. An assignable phenotype, naive or memory, was missing from roughly 83-96% of proliferating CD4+ or CD8+ clones.

TCR templates, about 97,000 per sample, were assayed. TCRdb keeps only in-frame clones here, not all; method: immunoSEQ multiplex PCR. This sample has 57,000 or so clones, with 85% to 95% found just once. Regarding this clone: Its antigen is currently unknown.

This CDR3 spans 17 amino acids. Per the germline V gene, CDR1 is LGHNA and CDR2 is YSLEER. Trimming stripped 0 bases from V and 1 base from J, with 14 bases between. Sequencing was performed on CD8+ T cells sorted from blood. The J gene is TRBJ2-3, the V gene TRBV4-3, with unresolved D. The TCR sequence derives from a human donor in good health. The CDR3, as DNA: TGCGCCAGCAGCCAAGATCCGGCAGGTAGAGGCACAGATACGCAGTATTTT. Translated: CASSQDPAGRGTDTQYF.